Listed here are 5 T cell receptor beta chains from one sample, sequenced in a study of blood T cell repertoires in COVID-19. Clones were sequenced by immunoSEQ multiplex PCR, and TCRdb holds only the in-frame ones, with some missing. The sample gives roughly 300,000 clones, more than 75% of which show up once; roughly 4% is in the top ten. Sequenced input: PBMCs or T cells enriched from blood (not recorded which). Receptor source: a man in his thirties or forties who had recovered from COVID-19.

In DNA form, the CDR3 reads TGTGCCACCAGCAGAGAGCCTAGCGGGAAAGAGACCCAGTACTTC. Translating it yields CATSREPSGKETQYF. The chain employs TRBV15 and TRBJ2-5, with 9 bases identical to TRBD2. In germline, CDR1 is LNHNV, CDR2 YYDKDF (reference sequence). There are 15 residues in the CDR3. V lost 0 bases, J lost 3 bases, and 2 bases stayed unmatched.

The chain combines TRBV27 with TRBJ2-1, with 9 bases aligning to TRBD2. With V trimmed by 3 bases and J by 7 bases, 4 bases remained unmatched. This CDR3 comprises 14 residues. Germline CDR1 and CDR2: MNHEY and SMNVEV (reference sequence). The CDR3 DNA reads as TGTGCCAGCAGTTTGGCGGGGGGGCTAAATGAGCAGTTCTTC. Its translation is CASSLAGGLNEQFF.

This chain connects TRBV7-9 to TRBJ1-5, with 7 bases lining up with TRBD1. Germline CDR1 reads SEHNR; CDR2 reads FQNEAQ (reference sequence). This CDR3 is built from 16 residues. J lost 1 base, V lost 4 bases, and 7 bases had no gene match. The CDR3 sequence is CASSWAEGASNQPQHF. The CDR3 DNA follows: TGTGCCAGCAGCTGGGCGGAGGGGGCGAGCAATCAGCCCCAGCATTTT. Variable domain in full (rest from reference TRBV7-9 and TRBJ1-5): DTGVSQNPRHKITKRGQNVTFRCDPISEHNRLYWYRQTLGQGPEFLTYFQNEAQLEKSRLLSDRFSAERPKGSFSTLEIQRTEQGDSAMYLCASSWAEGASNQPQHFGDGTRLSIL.

This clone was seen only a few times. The chain couples TRBV5-5 to TRBJ2-2; D is ambiguous. Germline V lookup: CDR1 SGHKS, CDR2 YYEKEE (reference sequence). The CDR3 has 13 residues. Deletions cut 2 bases from V and 3 bases from J, with 5 bases between. The CDR3 spells CASSFLHTGELFF. DNA for the CDR3: TGTGCCAGCAGCTTCCTCCACACCGGGGAGCTGTTTTTT.

The chain employs TRBV14 and TRBJ1-6; 8 bases map to TRBD1. This CDR3 contains 16 residues. With V trimmed by 0 bases and J by 8 bases, 6 bases remained unmatched. CDR1 is SGHDN, CDR2 FVKESK, per germline. CDR3 bases: TGTGCCAGCAGCCAAGAACAGGGGGTTTATTATTCACCCCTCCACTTT. Its translation is CASSQEQGVYYSPLHF.